The clone carrying this T cell receptor (beta chain) appeared a few times. Germline V lookup: CDR1 SGHNT, CDR2 YYREEE (reference sequence). V lost 4 bases and J lost 6, with 16 bases in between. The CDR3 runs 15 residues. The data were obtained in a study of blood T cell repertoires in COVID-19. Study as a whole: Whether acute or convalescent, the COVID-19 samples came from the United States, Italy and Spain. The cDNA or gDNA used as material had been derived from T cells, B-cell-depleted T cells, or PBMCs.

Generated by immunoSEQ multiplex PCR, the TCRdb table keeps only in-frame clones and is missing some. The sample lists under 250,000 clones, about nine tenths occurring once. The receptor was derived from a man aged 60 to 69 with acute or convalescent COVID-19. The chain joins TRBV5-4 to TRBJ2-2; maybe TRBD1 (5 bases). The sample consisted of peripheral blood. CDR3 nucleotides: TGTGCCAGCAGCCTGAGCAGGGATTCGGCCGGGGAGCTGTTTTTT. Translation gives CASSLSRDSAGELFF.